Sequencing of this T cell receptor beta chain was carried out in a study of control samples from healthy donors and cancer patients. Germline V CDR1 and CDR2: LGHDT, YNNKEL (reference sequence). The CDR3 runs to 14 residues. With 0 bases removed from V and 4 bases from J, the gap between germline ends came to 9 bases. Measured with immunoSEQ multiplex PCR; TCRdb has only the in-frame clones, and not every one. The data hold under 200,000 clones, with 91% observed a single time. The sample comprised blood. The sequence was collected from a woman under 40 in good health. This sequence joins TRBV3-1 (or the pseudogene TRBV3-2) and TRBJ1-1; D unresolved. The CDR3 here is CASSQDLRATEAFF. In DNA form, the CDR3 reads TGTGCCAGCAGCCAAGATTTAAGGGCCACTGAAGCTTTCTTT.